This entry lists 8 T cell receptor beta chains sequenced from one sample in a study of glioma-infiltrating T cells after dendritic cell vaccination. Libraries were prepared by immunoSEQ multiplex PCR; TCRdb keeps only in-frame clonotypes and omits some of them. The table has about 92,000 clones, 86% seen once. The specimen comprised blood, sampled before dendritic cell vaccination. Receptor source: a human donor with glioblastoma.

This chain uses TRBV5-4 with TRBJ1-1; no definite D call. This CDR3 contains 13 residues. Germline-derived CDR1 and CDR2 are SGHNT and YYREEE (reference sequence). Trimming stripped 2 bases from V and 1 base from J, with 6 bases between. The CDR3 DNA reads TGTGCCAGCAGCTTCGCGTCGAACACTGAAGCTTTCTTT. Translating gives CASSFASNTEAFF.

The chain recombines TRBV7-3 with TRBJ2-3; TRBD2 aligns across 8 bases. The germline V gene has CDR1 SGHTA and CDR2 FQGTGA. The CDR3 has 17 residues. V dropped 0 bases and J dropped 4; count of bases not matched to a gene: 9. The CDR3 nucleotides are TGTGCCAGCAGCTTAACGGGGACTAGAGGTCCGCCAGATACGCAGTATTTT. Its protein product is CASSLTGTRGPPDTQYF.

The V call is TRBV19, the J call TRBJ2-1, with 8 positions matching TRBD1. CDR1 LNHDA and CDR2 SQIVND come from the germline V gene (reference sequence). The CDR3 runs 16 residues. Trimming cost V 5 bases and J 4 bases; bases outside gene matches: 10. CDR3 sequence (DNA): TGTGCCAGTAGTGGACGGGACAGGCCCCTTTACAATGAGCAGTTCTTC. Protein: CASSGRDRPLYNEQFF.

The V gene is TRBV4-1, the J gene TRBJ1-1; unclear D gene. Germline lookup yields CDR1 MGHRA and CDR2 YSYEKL. The CDR3 runs 13 residues. Trimming left V 11 bases short and J 2 bases short, with 15 bases between. The CDR3 sequence is CASRGSSNTEAFF. In DNA, the CDR3 is TGCGCCTCCAGAGGGAGCAGCAACACTGAAGCTTTCTTT.

This clone was detected a few times. V usage is TRBV2 and J usage is TRBJ2-7; TRBD1 might be the D (5 bases). Per the germline V gene, CDR1 is SNHLY and CDR2 is FYNNEI. V was cut by 5 bases and J by 1 base, with 9 bases left in between. CDR3 length: 13 amino acids. As DNA, the CDR3 is TGTGCCAGCAGTCTTACAGGATCCTACGAGCAGTACTTC. It yields the protein CASSLTGSYEQYF. The full variable domain, with the rest looked up from reference TRBV2 and TRBJ2-7, is EPEVTQTPSHQVTQMGQEVILRCVPISNHLYFYWYRQILGQKVEFLVSFYNNEISEKSEIFDDQFSVERPDGSNFTLKIRSTKLEDSAMYFCASSLTGSYEQYFGPGTRLTVT.

Remarks on this clone: The same CDR3 also results from other DNA sequences found in this sample. V usage is TRBV6-5 and J usage is TRBJ2-7; 10 positions agree with TRBD2. The V gene end was trimmed by 2 bases and the J gene end by 2 bases; junction bases not matched to a gene: 3. Germline CDR1 reads MNHEY; CDR2 reads SVGAGI. CDR3 length: 15 amino acids. The CDR3 loop reads CASSYGLAGAYEQYF. The CDR3 bases are TGTGCCAGCAGTTACGGTCTAGCGGGGGCCTACGAGCAGTACTTC.

The chain links TRBV18 to TRBJ1-2; D is perhaps TRBD1 (6 bases). The CDR3 runs to 13 residues. V lost 6 bases and J 1 base, leaving 9 bases between the germline ends. Germline assignment: CDR1 KGHSH and CDR2 LQKENI. CDR3 protein: CASSHRDNYGYTF. The CDR3 DNA reads TGTGCCAGCTCGCACAGGGATAACTATGGCTACACCTTC.

V gene TRBV7-8 combines with J gene TRBJ2-2; 7 nucleotides align to TRBD2. This CDR3 region has 15 residues. The V gene's germline CDR1 is SGHVS and CDR2 FQNEAQ. With V trimmed by 6 bases and J by 6 bases, 10 bases remained unmatched. The CDR3, as DNA: TGTGCCAGCAGTCGGGACTACCGGCCGGCCGGGGAGCTGTTTTTT. Its translation: CASSRDYRPAGELFF.